The clone carrying this T cell receptor (beta chain) was seen more than once but under ten times. The antigen is undetermined. These data come from a study of cytomegalovirus exposure and HLA in healthy donors. With 60 Vbeta and 13 Jbeta primers, the PCR was carried out. Repertoires were generated with immunoSEQ multiplex PCR, while TCRdb's copy carries only in-frame clones and drops some. The repertoire holds roughly 260,000 clones, with 84% as singletons. Study-wide findings and caveats: Testing in vitro showed three CMV-associated chains specific for CMV antigens.

The CDR3 consists of 18 residues. Per germline, CDR1 SGHRS and CDR2 YFSETQ. V dropped 0 bases and J dropped 2 bases, with 19 bases sitting between them. The sample comprised PBMCs. The chain recombines TRBV5-1 with TRBJ2-3; D is unclear. The receptor was isolated from a woman aged 40 to 50 in good health and CMV-seropositive. The CDR3, as DNA: TGCGCCAGCAGCTTGGCCCGAGGTCAGCAAAAGAACACAGATACGCAGTATTTT. It encodes CASSLARGQQKNTDTQYF.